These 15 T cell receptor beta chains share one sample of origin, sequenced in a study of blood T cell repertoires in COVID-19. TCRdb keeps only in-frame clones here, not all; method: immunoSEQ multiplex PCR. This table holds about 400,000 clones, around 87% found once. Sequenced: PBMCs or T cells enriched from blood (not recorded which). The receptors were sampled from a middle-aged man in a cohort exposed to, infected with or recovered from COVID-19 (not recorded which).

The rearrangement joins TRBV7-9 to TRBJ2-7; TRBD1 aligns across 7 bases. The germline gives CDR1 SEHNR, CDR2 FQNEAQ (reference sequence). This CDR3 has 17 amino acids. Losses at the gene ends were 5 bases for V and 3 bases for J; bases not matched to a gene: 16. The CDR3 reads CASSPSETGWMIYEQYF. The CDR3 DNA is TGTGCCAGCAGCCCATCAGAGACAGGGTGGATGATCTACGAGCAGTACTTC.

The chain combines TRBV3-1 (or the pseudogene TRBV3-2) with TRBJ2-7; TRBD2 aligns across 9 bases. Germline CDR1 LGHDT, CDR2 YNNKEL (reference sequence). Unmatched junction bases numbered 12, after V lost 4 bases and J lost 5 bases. The CDR3 runs to 16 residues. The CDR3 coding sequence is TGTGCCAGCAGCCTTGGGACTAGCAGACTCCTCCACGAGCAGTACTTC. Encoded protein: CASSLGTSRLLHEQYF.

V usage is TRBV5-1 and J usage is TRBJ1-1; TRBD1 aligns across 8 bases. The CDR3 consists of 16 residues. The germline CDR1 and CDR2 sequences are SGHRS and YFSETQ. J was trimmed by 6 bases and V by 1 base; bases with no gene match: 11. The CDR3 DNA follows: TGCGCCAGCAGCTTGCTGGACAGGGTGGGGTTGGCTGAAGCTTTCTTT. It yields the protein CASSLLDRVGLAEAFF. Variable domain in full (rest from reference TRBV5-1 and TRBJ1-1): KAGVTQTPRYLIKTRGQQVTLSCSPISGHRSVSWYQQTPGQGLQFLFEYFSETQRNKGNFPGRFSGRQFSNSRSEMNVSTLELGDSALYLCASSLLDRVGLAEAFFGQGTRLTVV.

Here the CDR3 DNA reads TGCGCCAGCAGCCTACAGGGCAGGGGTGAAGCTTTCTTT. It encodes CASSLQGRGEAFF. The V and J genes are TRBV5-1 and TRBJ1-1, with a tentative D call TRBD1 (6 bases). CDR1 and CDR2 from the germline V gene are SGHRS and YFSETQ. V lost 4 bases and J lost 7, with 14 bases in between. This CDR3 is built from 13 residues.

This chain links TRBV9 with TRBJ1-1, with D unclear. V was cut by 4 bases and J by 5 bases, with 9 bases left in between. From germline, CDR1 is SGDLS and CDR2 YYNGEE. This CDR3 region has 12 residues. Here the CDR3 DNA reads TGTGCCAGCAGCCCGAGGGATACTGAAGCTTTCTTT. This sequence encodes CASSPRDTEAFF.

Notes on this clone: Additional DNA sequences in this sample encode the identical CDR3. V and J are TRBV6-5 and TRBJ2-5; a weak D match, TRBD1 (5 bases). The V gene lost 6 bases and the J gene lost 2 bases, with 7 bases spanning the gap. The germline V gene encodes CDR1 MNHEY and CDR2 SVGAGI. The CDR3 contains 12 residues. The CDR3: CASRRQQETQYF. Here the CDR3 DNA reads TGTGCCAGCAGGAGACAGCAAGAGACCCAGTACTTC.

This sequence joins TRBV5-1 and TRBJ2-1, with 14 bases aligning to TRBD2. V dropped 7 bases and J dropped 6; count of bases not matched to a gene: 3. This CDR3 comprises 14 residues. Germline CDR1 reads SGHRS; CDR2 reads YFSETQ. The chain's CDR3 is CASVGLAGGNEQFF. The DNA of the CDR3 is TGCGCCAGCGTAGGACTAGCGGGAGGCAATGAGCAGTTCTTC. The variable domain in full, with the rest retrieved from reference TRBV5-1 and TRBJ2-1, is KAGVTQTPRYLIKTRGQQVTLSCSPISGHRSVSWYQQTPGQGLQFLFEYFSETQRNKGNFPGRFSGRQFSNSRSEMNVSTLELGDSALYLCASVGLAGGNEQFFGPGTRLTVL.

The V gene is TRBV28, the J gene TRBJ2-7, with D perhaps TRBD1 (6 bases). V was shortened by 5 bases and J by 0 bases, with 14 bases between the two germline ends. Germline lookup yields CDR1 MDHEN and CDR2 SYDVKM. The CDR3 contains 15 residues. The CDR3 spells CASSTTGSSSYEQYF. The CDR3 coding sequence is TGTGCCAGCAGTACAACAGGGTCGTCCTCCTACGAGCAGTACTTC. The variable domain in full, completed from reference TRBV28 and TRBJ2-7, reads DVKVTQSSRYLVKRTGEKVFLECVQDMDHENMFWYRQDPGLGLRLIYFSYDVKMKEKGDIPEGYSVSREKKERFSLILESASTNQTSMYLCASSTTGSSSYEQYFGPGTRLTVT.

V usage is TRBV10-3 and J usage is TRBJ1-3; no definite D call. Deletions cut 9 bases from V and 0 bases from J, with 12 bases between. Germline loops: CDR1 ENHRY, CDR2 SYGVKD. The CDR3 runs 14 residues. The CDR3 DNA reads TGTGCCATGGGCCCAGGTAGCTCTGGAAACACCATATATTTT. Its translation is CAMGPGSSGNTIYF.

The rearrangement uses TRBV5-1 and TRBJ2-1; TRBD2 agrees at 7 bases. The CDR3 is 16 amino acids. V shed 0 bases and J 0 bases; nucleotides not matched to a gene: 3. Germline values: CDR1 SGHRS, CDR2 YFSETQ. The DNA of the CDR3 is TGCGCCAGCAGCTTGGCGGGACTACTCTCCTACAATGAGCAGTTCTTC. Translating it yields CASSLAGLLSYNEQFF.

This clone turned up a few times. This sequence joins TRBV29-1 and TRBJ2-7, with 8 bases fitting TRBD2. The V gene's germline CDR1 is SQVTM and CDR2 ANQGSEA. CDR3 length equals 13 residues. J gave up 3 bases and V 6 bases, and 7 bases lay outside the gene matches. As DNA, the CDR3 is TGCAGCGTCGGATTTCTAGCGGGCTACGAGCAGTACTTC. It specifies CSVGFLAGYEQYF.

This clone showed up just once. The chain joins TRBV19 to TRBJ1-2; no clear D. The V gene's germline CDR1 is LNHDA and CDR2 SQIVND (reference sequence). V lost 0 bases and J 4 bases, leaving 9 bases between the germline ends. This CDR3 region has 14 residues. CDR3 sequence reads: CASSIERDFYGYTF. CDR3 nucleotide sequence: TGTGCCAGTAGTATAGAGAGGGATTTCTATGGCTACACCTTC.

The chain combines TRBV19 with TRBJ2-1; D unclear. Germline assignment: CDR1 LNHDA and CDR2 SQIVND (reference sequence). This CDR3 spans 12 amino acids. V was clipped by 5 bases and J by 7 bases, with 9 bases between them. This CDR3 is CASSRNNNEQFF. In nucleotides, the CDR3 is TGTGCCAGTAGTCGTAATAATAATGAGCAGTTCTTC.

V usage is TRBV6-5 and J usage is TRBJ1-2; D uncertain. The CDR3 contains 14 residues. Looked up from germline, CDR1 is MNHEY and CDR2 is SVGAGI. The V end lost 10 bases, the J end lost 1 base, and 16 bases lay between the germline ends. DNA for the CDR3: TGTGCCACTACAGTCCGGGAGGGTAACTATGGCTACACCTTC. Its protein product is CATTVREGNYGYTF.

The rearrangement links TRBV19 to TRBJ2-1; TRBD2 matches 12 bases. The ends lost 6 bases at V and 10 bases at J; junction bases unmatched: 10. The CDR3 length is 15 residues. Germline V gene sequence: CDR1 LNHDA, CDR2 SQIVND (reference sequence). The CDR3 is CASSLGLAGRDEQFF. Written as DNA, the CDR3 is TGTGCCAGTAGCCTCGGACTAGCGGGACGCGACGAGCAGTTCTTC.